Following are 16 T cell receptor beta chains from one sample sequenced in a study of CD8+ T cells in alopecia areata. Treatment in this sample: oral pan-JAK inhibitor, 5-10 mg twice daily. RNA extraction and reverse transcription yielded cDNA as sequencing template. Profiling relied on immunoSEQ multiplex PCR, and the TCRdb table lists in-frame clones only, not all of them. This table has roughly 180,000 clones, 50% to 60% appearing once. The sample was CD4+ T cells sorted from blood, taken at week 4, from a patient treated with tofacitinib. The receptors shown here come from a human donor with alopecia areata.

The chain uses TRBV30 and TRBJ1-5, with 7 bases fitting TRBD1. The CDR3 is made up of 15 amino acids. The germline V gene encodes CDR1 GTSNPN and CDR2 SVGIG (reference sequence). V lost 5 bases to trimming and J lost 5 bases; unmatched junction nucleotides: 12. CDR3 nucleotides: TGTGCCTGGGGTACCTCGGGACAGTCACATCAGCCCCAGCATTTT. It is translated as CAWGTSGQSHQPQHF.

The V call is TRBV6-1, the J call TRBJ1-2; 7 nucleotides match TRBD1. The germline V gene encodes CDR1 MNHNS and CDR2 SASEGT. With V trimmed by 2 bases and J by 4 bases, 7 bases remained unmatched. This CDR3 is built from 15 residues. The CDR3 bases are TGTGCCAGCAGTGAACCCCACAGGGGATCCTATGGCTACACCTTC. It yields the protein CASSEPHRGSYGYTF.

This rearrangement joins TRBV6-5 to TRBJ1-2; no clear D gene. Germline loops: CDR1 MNHEY, CDR2 SVGAGI. The CDR3 spans 12 residues. The V and J ends lost 2 bases and 3 bases respectively, with 4 bases between them. The CDR3 DNA is TGTGCCAGCAGTTACGGGGACTATGGCTACACCTTC. Translation: CASSYGDYGYTF.

The chain couples TRBV5-6 to TRBJ1-6; no clear D. The V end lost 0 bases, the J end lost 7 bases, and 11 bases lay between the germline ends. Germline CDR1 and CDR2: SGHDT and YYEEEE. The length of the CDR3 is 15 residues. CDR3 residues: CASSLEVGINSPLHF. In nucleotides, the CDR3 is TGTGCCAGCAGCTTGGAGGTGGGGATCAATTCACCCCTCCACTTT.

The genes are TRBV30 and TRBJ1-1; 8 bases are shared with TRBD1. Germline CDR1 reads GTSNPN; CDR2 reads SVGIG (reference sequence). The CDR3 runs 13 residues. Losses at the gene ends were 8 bases for V and 4 bases for J; bases not matched to a gene: 9. CDR3 coding DNA: TGTGCCCGCTCAACAGGGGGGTTCACTGAAGCTTTCTTT. It is translated as CARSTGGFTEAFF.

CDR3 nucleotides: TGCGCCAGCAGCTTGGGTACAGGGGCCGGCACAGATACGCAGTATTTT. This codes for CASSLGTGAGTDTQYF. This chain joins TRBV5-1 and TRBJ2-3; 7 positions agree with TRBD1. CDR3 length: 16 amino acids. V shed 0 bases and J 1 base; nucleotides not matched to a gene: 5. Germline V CDR1 and CDR2: SGHRS, YFSETQ.

This clone was detected once. J is TRBJ2-1 and V is TRBV9; no firm D call. V was cut by 1 base and J by 6 bases, with 5 bases left in between. The length of the CDR3 is 12 residues. Looked up from germline, CDR1 is SGDLS and CDR2 is YYNGEE. CDR3: CASSVMSNEQFF. CDR3 bases: TGTGCCAGCAGCGTAATGTCCAATGAGCAGTTCTTC.

The V gene is TRBV7-6, the J gene TRBJ1-2; TRBD1 might be the D (6 bases). The CDR3 sequence is 15 residues long. CDR1 is SGHVS, CDR2 FNYEAQ, per germline. With 3 bases removed from V and 4 bases from J, the gap between germline ends came to 15 bases. CDR3 protein: CASSLGAPGLYGYTF. The CDR3 region has the DNA TGTGCCAGCAGCTTGGGGGCCCCCGGCCTCTATGGCTACACCTTC.

This clone was picked up a small number of times. The junction and the germline gene differ at one end; a read error may be behind it. The genes are TRBV29-1 and TRBJ1-1; no reliable D call. CDR1 is SQVTM and CDR2 is ANQGSEA in the germline V gene. The CDR3 is 10 amino acids. CDR3 DNA sequence: TGCAGCGTTGCCCGACCTGAGGCTTTCTTT. Its protein is CSVARPEAFF.

V gene TRBV29-1 combines with J gene TRBJ2-5; the D gene is possibly TRBD1 (6 bases). Trimming took off 5 bases at V and 2 bases at J, with 18 bases between the two ends. This CDR3 has 15 amino acids. Germline CDR1 reads SQVTM; CDR2 reads ANQGSEA. As DNA, the CDR3 is TGCAGCGTTAGTACAGGGAGTAAGGCTCAAGAGACCCAGTACTTC. Protein product: CSVSTGSKAQETQYF.

The rearrangement uses TRBV29-1 and TRBJ1-1, with D perhaps TRBD1 (6 bases). The CDR3 totals 16 residues. CDR1 and CDR2 (germline): SQVTM, ANQGSEA. Trimming pared 8 bases from V and 0 bases from J, leaving 22 bases between. CDR3 nucleotides: TGCAGCCTCGCCCGGGACACCGGCGGAGTGAACACTGAAGCTTTCTTT. The encoded protein is CSLARDTGGVNTEAFF.

The chain is built from TRBV30 and TRBJ2-7; D is possibly TRBD1 (6 bases). The ends were cut back, 2 bases at V and 10 bases at J, with 9 bases in the middle. The CDR3 sequence is 10 residues long. Germline CDR1 reads GTSNPN; CDR2 reads SVGIG (reference sequence). CDR3 protein: CAWSTGIQYF. The CDR3 DNA reads TGTGCCTGGAGTACAGGGATACAGTACTTC. Full variable domain (missing parts from reference TRBV30 and TRBJ2-7): SQTIHQWPATLVQPVGSPLSLECTVEGTSNPNLYWYRQAAGRGLQLLFYSVGIGQISSEVPQNLSASRPQDRQFILSSKKLLLSDSGFYLCAWSTGIQYFGPGTRLTVT.

This chain connects TRBV29-1 to TRBJ1-1; the D is unclear. Germline assignment: CDR1 SQVTM and CDR2 ANQGSEA. Trimming left V 7 bases short and J 1 base short, with 4 bases between. The CDR3 is 10 amino acids. For the CDR3, the DNA is TGCAGCGCCTCGAACACTGAAGCTTTCTTT. Encoded protein: CSASNTEAFF.

This clone has more than one count but fewer than ten. The V gene is TRBV7-8, the J gene TRBJ2-3, with 10 bases aligning to TRBD1. V lost 5 bases and J lost 6; bases outside the gene matches: 11. The germline V gene encodes CDR1 SGHVS and CDR2 FQNEAQ. This CDR3 has 16 residues. CDR3 DNA sequence: TGTGCCAGCAGCCCTCCCCTCCGGACAGGGGGGGATACGCAGTATTTT. Translation: CASSPPLRTGGDTQYF.

This sequence joins TRBV29-1 and TRBJ1-2, with 7 bases fitting TRBD1. V shed 1 base and J 6 bases; nucleotides not matched to a gene: 5. This CDR3 contains 13 residues. Germline lookup yields CDR1 SQVTM and CDR2 ANQGSEA. The CDR3 coding sequence is TGCAGCGTTGAAGCTCACAGGGGAAATGGCTACACCTTC. It is translated as CSVEAHRGNGYTF. Using reference TRBV29-1 and TRBJ1-2 for the parts outside the CDR3, the full variable domain is SAVISQKPSRDICQRGTSLTIQCQVDSQVTMMFWYRQQPGQSLTLIATANQGSEATYESGFVIDKFPISRPNLTFSTLTVSNMSPEDSSIYLCSVEAHRGNGYTFGSGTRLTVV.

This clone has just a few counts. The chain recombines TRBV28 with TRBJ2-7; 9 bases fit TRBD2. The ends lost 7 bases at V and 3 bases at J; junction bases unmatched: 13. Per germline, CDR1 MDHEN and CDR2 SYDVKM. CDR3 length equals 16 residues. As DNA, the CDR3 is TGTGCCAGCACCCCACCGGGCGGGGGGGCCCTCTACGAGCAGTACTTC. Protein: CASTPPGGGALYEQYF. Supplemented by reference TRBV28 and TRBJ2-7, the full variable domain reads DVKVTQSSRYLVKRTGEKVFLECVQDMDHENMFWYRQDPGLGLRLIYFSYDVKMKEKGDIPEGYSVSREKKERFSLILESASTNQTSMYLCASTPPGGGALYEQYFGPGTRLTVT.